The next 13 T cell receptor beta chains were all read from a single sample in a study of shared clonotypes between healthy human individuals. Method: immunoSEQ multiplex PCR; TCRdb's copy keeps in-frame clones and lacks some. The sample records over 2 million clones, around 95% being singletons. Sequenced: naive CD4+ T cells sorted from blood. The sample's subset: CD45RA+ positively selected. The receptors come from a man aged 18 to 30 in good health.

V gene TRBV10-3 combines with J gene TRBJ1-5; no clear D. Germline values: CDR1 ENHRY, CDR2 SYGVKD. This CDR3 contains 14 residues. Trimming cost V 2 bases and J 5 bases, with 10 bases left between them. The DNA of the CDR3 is TGTGCCATCAGTGAGGGACTGGGGTATCAGCCCCAGCATTTT. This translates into CAISEGLGYQPQHF.

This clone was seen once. The chain's CDR3 is CASSVDLTSRPNNEQFF. CDR3 DNA sequence: TGTGCCAGCAGCGTAGATCTGACTAGTCGGCCCAACAATGAGCAGTTCTTC. The chain carries TRBV9 and TRBJ2-1, with a tentative D call TRBD2 (6 bases). Trimming removed 0 bases from V and 5 bases from J, with 18 bases in between. The CDR3 has 17 residues. In germline, CDR1 is SGDLS, CDR2 YYNGEE.

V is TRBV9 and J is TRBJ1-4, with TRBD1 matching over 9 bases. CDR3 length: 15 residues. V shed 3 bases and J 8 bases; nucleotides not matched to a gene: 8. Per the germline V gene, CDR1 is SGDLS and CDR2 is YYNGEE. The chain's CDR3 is CASSATGGRGEKLFF. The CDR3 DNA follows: TGTGCCAGCAGCGCAACAGGGGGCCGAGGAGAAAAACTGTTTTTT.

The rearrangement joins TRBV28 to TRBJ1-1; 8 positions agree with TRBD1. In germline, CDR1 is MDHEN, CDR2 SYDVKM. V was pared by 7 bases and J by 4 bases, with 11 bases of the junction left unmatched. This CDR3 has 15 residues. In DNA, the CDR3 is TGTGCCAGCAATCTCCCCAGGGGGCCAGGCACTGAAGCTTTCTTT. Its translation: CASNLPRGPGTEAFF.

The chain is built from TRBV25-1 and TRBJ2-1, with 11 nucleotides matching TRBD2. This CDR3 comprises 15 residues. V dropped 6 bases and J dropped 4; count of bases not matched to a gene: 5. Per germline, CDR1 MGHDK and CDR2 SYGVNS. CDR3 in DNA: TGTGCCAGCAGATCCACTAGCGGGGGTTACAATGAGCAGTTCTTC. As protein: CASRSTSGGYNEQFF.

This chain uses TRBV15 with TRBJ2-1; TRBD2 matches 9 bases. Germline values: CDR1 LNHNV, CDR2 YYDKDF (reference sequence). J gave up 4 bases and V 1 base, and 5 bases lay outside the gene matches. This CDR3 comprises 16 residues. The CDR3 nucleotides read TGTGCCACCAGCAGAGGTAGGACTAGCGCGTACAATGAGCAGTTCTTC. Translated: CATSRGRTSAYNEQFF. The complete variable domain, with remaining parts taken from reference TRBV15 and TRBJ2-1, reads DAMVIQNPRYQVTQFGKPVTLSCSQTLNHNVMYWYQQKSSQAPKLLFHYYDKDFNNEADTPDNFQSRRPNTSFCFLDIRSPGLGDTAMYLCATSRGRTSAYNEQFFGPGTRLTVL.

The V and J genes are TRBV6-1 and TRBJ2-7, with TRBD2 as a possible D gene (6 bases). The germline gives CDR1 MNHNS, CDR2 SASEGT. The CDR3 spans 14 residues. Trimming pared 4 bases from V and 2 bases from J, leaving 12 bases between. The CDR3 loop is CASSGRESTYEQYF. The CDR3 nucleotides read TGTGCCAGCAGTGGTCGGGAGTCTACCTACGAGCAGTACTTC.

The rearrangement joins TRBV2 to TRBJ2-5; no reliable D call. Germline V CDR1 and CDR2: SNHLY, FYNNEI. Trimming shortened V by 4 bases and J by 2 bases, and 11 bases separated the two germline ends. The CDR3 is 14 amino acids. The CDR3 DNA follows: TGTGCCAGCAGTGTGGGTGTCCCGCAAGAGACCCAGTACTTC. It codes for CASSVGVPQETQYF.

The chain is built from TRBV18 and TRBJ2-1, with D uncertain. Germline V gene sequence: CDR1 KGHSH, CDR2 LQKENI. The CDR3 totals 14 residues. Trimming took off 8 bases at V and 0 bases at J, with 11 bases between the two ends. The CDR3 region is CASLSGDSYNEQFF. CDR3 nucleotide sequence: TGTGCCAGCCTAAGTGGCGACTCCTACAATGAGCAGTTCTTC.

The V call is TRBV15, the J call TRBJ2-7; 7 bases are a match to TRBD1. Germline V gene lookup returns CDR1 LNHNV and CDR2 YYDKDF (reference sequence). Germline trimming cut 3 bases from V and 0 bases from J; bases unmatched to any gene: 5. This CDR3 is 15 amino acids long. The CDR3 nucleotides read TGTGCCACCAGCAGCCGGGACAGAGGCTCCTACGAGCAGTACTTC. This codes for CATSSRDRGSYEQYF.

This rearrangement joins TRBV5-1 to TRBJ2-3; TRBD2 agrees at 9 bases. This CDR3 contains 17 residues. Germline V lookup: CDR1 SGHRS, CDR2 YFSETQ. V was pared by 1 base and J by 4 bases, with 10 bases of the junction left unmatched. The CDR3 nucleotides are TGCGCCAGCAGCTTGAACCCGGCGGGAGGGCTTCCAGATACGCAGTATTTT. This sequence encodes CASSLNPAGGLPDTQYF.

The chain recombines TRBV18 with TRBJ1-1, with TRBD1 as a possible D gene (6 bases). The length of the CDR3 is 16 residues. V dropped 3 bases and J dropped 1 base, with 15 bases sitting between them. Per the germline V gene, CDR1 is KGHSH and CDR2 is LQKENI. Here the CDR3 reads CASSPYNRERNTEAFF. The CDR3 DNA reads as TGTGCCAGCTCACCGTATAACAGGGAGCGGAACACTGAAGCTTTCTTT. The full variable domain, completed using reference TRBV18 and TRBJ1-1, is NAGVMQNPRHLVRRRGQEARLRCSPMKGHSHVYWYRQLPEEGLKFMVYLQKENIIDESGMPKERFSAEFPKEGPSILRIQQVVRGDSAAYFCASSPYNRERNTEAFFGQGTRLTVV.

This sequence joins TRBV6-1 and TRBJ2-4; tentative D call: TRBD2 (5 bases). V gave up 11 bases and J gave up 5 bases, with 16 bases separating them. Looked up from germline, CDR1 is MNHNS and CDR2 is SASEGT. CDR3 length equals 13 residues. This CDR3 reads CAARSAGENIQYF. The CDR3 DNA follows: TGTGCCGCCAGGTCGGCCGGGGAAAACATTCAGTACTTC.